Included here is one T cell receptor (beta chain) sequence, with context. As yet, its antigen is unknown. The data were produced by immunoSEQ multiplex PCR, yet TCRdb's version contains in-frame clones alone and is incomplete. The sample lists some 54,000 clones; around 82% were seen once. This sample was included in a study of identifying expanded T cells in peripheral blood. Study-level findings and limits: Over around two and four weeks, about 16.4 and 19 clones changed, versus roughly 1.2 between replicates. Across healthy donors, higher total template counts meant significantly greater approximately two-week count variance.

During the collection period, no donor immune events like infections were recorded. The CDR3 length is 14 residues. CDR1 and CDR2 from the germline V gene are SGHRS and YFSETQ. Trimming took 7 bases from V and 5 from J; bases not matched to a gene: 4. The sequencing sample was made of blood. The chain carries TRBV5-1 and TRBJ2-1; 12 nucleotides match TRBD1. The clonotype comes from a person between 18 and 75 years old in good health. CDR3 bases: TGCGCCAGCTGGGGGACAGGGGGCCACAATGAGCAGTTCTTC. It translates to CASWGTGGHNEQFF.